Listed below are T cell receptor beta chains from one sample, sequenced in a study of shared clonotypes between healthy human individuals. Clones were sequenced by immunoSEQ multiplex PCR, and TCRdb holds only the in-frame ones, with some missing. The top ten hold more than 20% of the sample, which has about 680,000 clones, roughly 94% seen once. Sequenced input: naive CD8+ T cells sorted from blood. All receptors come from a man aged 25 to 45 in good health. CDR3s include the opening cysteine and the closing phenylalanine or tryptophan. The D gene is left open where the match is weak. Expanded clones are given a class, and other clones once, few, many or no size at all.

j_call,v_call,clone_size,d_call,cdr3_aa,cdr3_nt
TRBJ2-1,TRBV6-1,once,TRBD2,CASSRLADSYNEQFF,TGTGCCAGCAGTAGACTAGCGGACTCCTACAATGAGCAGTTCTTC
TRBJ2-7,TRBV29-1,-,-,CSVEPGDREADEQYF,TGCAGCGTTGAGCCGGGCGACAGGGAGGCGGACGAGCAGTACTTC
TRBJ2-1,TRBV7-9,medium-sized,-,CASSLEGTLQFF,TGTGCCAGCAGCTTAGAGGGCACTTTGCAGTTCTTC
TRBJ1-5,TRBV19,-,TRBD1,CASSILGRGGSNQPQHF,TGTGCCAGTAGTATACTGGGCAGGGGGGGTAGCAATCAGCCCCAGCATTTT
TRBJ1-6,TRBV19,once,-,CASSVPGQTNSPLHF,TGTGCCAGTAGCGTGCCTGGACAAACTAATTCACCCCTCCACTTT
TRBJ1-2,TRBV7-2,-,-,CASSFPPRRGYTF,TGTGCCAGCAGCTTCCCTCCCAGACGCGGCTACACCTTC
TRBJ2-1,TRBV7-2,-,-,CASSLARTEVHNEQFF,TGTGCCAGCAGCTTAGCCAGGACAGAGGTGCACAATGAGCAGTTCTTC
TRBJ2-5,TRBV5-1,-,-,CASSLEGAQETQYF,TGCGCCAGCAGCTTGGAAGGGGCCCAAGAGACCCAGTACTTC
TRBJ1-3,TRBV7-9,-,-,CASSFVTAGNTIYF,TGTGCCAGCAGCTTTGTAACAGCTGGAAACACCATATATTTT
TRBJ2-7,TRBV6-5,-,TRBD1,CASSPGQGSYEQYF,TGTGCCAGCAGCCCAGGACAGGGATCCTACGAGCAGTACTTC
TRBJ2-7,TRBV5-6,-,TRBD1,CASSFQRDRLPYEQYF,TGTGCCAGCAGCTTCCAACGGGACAGGCTTCCCTACGAGCAGTACTTC
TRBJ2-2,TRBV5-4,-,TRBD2,CASSLGGRSLTGELFF,TGTGCCAGCAGCTTGGGCGGGAGATCCCTCACCGGGGAGCTGTTTTTT
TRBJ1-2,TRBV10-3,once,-,CAITPGGANYGYTF,TGTGCCATCACTCCGGGTGGAGCTAACTATGGCTACACCTTC
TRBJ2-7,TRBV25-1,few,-,CASSESYEQYF,TGTGCCAGCAGTGAATCCTACGAGCAGTACTTC
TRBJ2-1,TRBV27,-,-,CASSPTRNNEQFF,TGTGCCAGCAGTCCGACTCGAAACAATGAGCAGTTCTTC
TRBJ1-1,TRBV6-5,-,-,CASSSQGRTEAFF,TGTGCCAGCAGTTCCCAGGGACGCACTGAAGCTTTCTTT
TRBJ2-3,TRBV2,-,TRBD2,CASSDGTSGSTDTQYF,TGTGCCAGCAGCGACGGGACTAGCGGGAGTACAGATACGCAGTATTTT
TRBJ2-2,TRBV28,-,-,CASTLAGAGELFF,TGTGCCAGCACCCTAGCAGGAGCCGGGGAGCTGTTTTTT
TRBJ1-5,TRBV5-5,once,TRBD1,CASSQSLGTGGAQPQHF,TGTGCCAGCAGCCAAAGTTTGGGGACAGGGGGAGCTCAGCCCCAGCATTTT
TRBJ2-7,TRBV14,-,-,CASSQGGGPYEQYF,TGTGCCAGCAGCCAAGGGGGGGGCCCCTACGAGCAGTACTTC
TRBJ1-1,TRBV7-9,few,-,CASSFIGAEAFF,TGTGCCAGCAGCTTTATTGGAGCTGAAGCTTTCTTT
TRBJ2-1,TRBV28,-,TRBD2,CASSPVSAGGDNEQFF,TGTGCCAGCAGTCCAGTTTCCGCGGGAGGGGACAATGAGCAGTTCTTC
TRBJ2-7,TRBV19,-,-,CASSTQYEQYF,TGTGCCAGTAGTACCCAATACGAGCAGTACTTC
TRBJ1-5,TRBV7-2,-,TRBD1,CASSLQGNQPQHF,TGTGCCAGCAGCCTACAGGGGAATCAGCCCCAGCATTTT
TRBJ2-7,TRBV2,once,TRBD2,CASTTGTSGSWRRQNEQYF,TGTGCCAGCACCACCGGGACTAGCGGGAGTTGGAGAAGGCAAAACGAGCAGTACTTC
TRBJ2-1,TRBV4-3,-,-,CASSQDRNNEQFF,TGCGCCAGCAGCCAAGATCGAAACAATGAGCAGTTCTTC
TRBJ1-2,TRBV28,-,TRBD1,CASSLEDRADYGYTF,TGTGCCAGCAGTTTAGAGGACAGGGCAGACTATGGCTACACCTTC